This T cell receptor beta chain is from a study of a mutant IDH1 vaccine in newly diagnosed glioma (dated by TCRdb to about 2021). Some background on the complete study: Patients were given eight vaccinations, in weeks 1, 3, 5, 7, 11, 15, 19 and 23, which matched visits V03 through V10. Before enrollment, most patients had been given radiochemotherapy with temozolomide as standard therapy, while the rest had received either radiotherapy alone or temozolomide alone. Vaccination was initiated 4-6 weeks after radiotherapy alone, or concurrently with temozolomide cycles in the chemotherapy-containing groups. Longitudinal TCRB deep sequencing was done for roughly 23 treated patients, wherever samples were available for exploratory analyses. Six visits were used for peripheral blood collection: V03 (baseline), V05, V07, V10, V12 and V13. Of the 30 or so patients who were treated, around 62% were male and about 40% were female, and the mean age was roughly 40 years.

What this sample's time point label stands for: week 23, last vaccination. A 20-mer mutant IDH1 peptide at 300 micrograms in Montanide made up each vaccine dose, which was injected subcutaneously together with topical imiquimod. The donors had newly diagnosed IDH1-mutant astrocytomas of WHO grade 3 or 4 that showed loss of nuclear ATRX. The samples were drawn from NOA16, a multicentre, single-arm, open-label phase I trial in Germany that tested a mutant IDH1 peptide vaccine in humans for the first time. Genomic DNA for TCRB sequencing was isolated from EDTA blood with the DNeasy Blood and Tissue Kit. The method was the immunoSEQ multiplex PCR assay. The hsTCRB Kit was used according to the manufacturer's protocol to amplify rearranged TCR beta chain sequences. Sequencing of TCRB libraries was carried out on an Illumina MiSeq. As for the original processing: The proprietary platform of the kit vendor was used for demultiplexing, trimming and gene mapping. TCRdb retrieved this table from immuneACCESS and kept in-frame rearrangements only. Not all clones are present; in checked studies, unresolved V genes account for under half, and no reason is known for the remainder. That table is the source of V, J and clone size, and D and trimming were worked out from the DNA. The sample table contains about 53,000 clones; only one count was recorded for 80% to 90% of them. The ten largest clones capture over 7% of the sample.

The full study reports these points: Immune responses induced by the vaccine were seen in roughly 92% of patients across multiple MHC alleles. The authors stated that sample limitations prevented analyses of patient blood samples from being reproduced. Availability determined which PBMC samples were chosen for TCRB deep sequencing. Changes in the top peripheral T cell clonotypes picked up by TCRB sequencing did not appear to be linked to pseudoprogression.

On this clone itself: It lacks a known antigen. No clone much larger than this one lies a single base away; base qualities are absent.

Trimming accounts for 6 bases at V and 6 bases at J, while the number of junction bases matched to no gene is 4. The germline V gene supplies CDR1 MNHEY and CDR2 SVGAGI. The CDR3 sequence holds 14 residues, the cysteine and phenylalanine included. Just the 42-base CDR3 DNA is kept, in frame starting at base 1. This specimen was PBMCs, taken from a glioma patient whose treatment included an IDH1 peptide vaccine. The receptor was derived from a middle-aged woman with glioma. Some clones in this sample may be carry-over from other donors' samples. The sequence links TRBV6-5 to TRBJ1-5; the central 11 bases match TRBD1. In nucleotides, the sequence is TGTGCCAGCAGATCCGGGACAGGGGGTCAGCCCCAGCATTTT. Its protein is CASRSGTGGQPQHF.